This T cell receptor beta chain was obtained from a study of PD-1 blockade in classical Hodgkin lymphoma. V was shortened by 5 bases and J by 7 bases, with 8 bases between the two germline ends. Germline V gives CDR1 MNHEY, CDR2 SMNVEV (reference sequence). The CDR3 runs to 11 residues. The repertoire was sequenced with immunoSEQ multiplex PCR; TCRdb's copy has only in-frame clones and lacks some. The top ten hold roughly 10% of the sample, which has 90,000 to 100,000 clones, roughly nine tenths seen once. There was relapse after autologous stem cell transplantation in every patient, and there was variation in brentuximab vedotin exposure.

J is TRBJ1-1 and V is TRBV27, with no clear D. This TCR came from a human donor with classical Hodgkin lymphoma. The input for sequencing was peripheral blood mononuclear cells (PBMCs), taken before the second cycle of nivolumab. CDR3 amino acids: CASSGGFEAFF. DNA for the CDR3: TGTGCCAGCAGTGGAGGGTTTGAAGCTTTCTTT.